This T cell receptor (beta chain) was observed in a study of regulatory T cells in long-lasting Graves disease. The wider study: For under 3 months, newly diagnosed Graves' patients had been taking antithyroid drugs.

Whole-study results and caveats: A limited number of samples was an acknowledged limitation. Persistent patients shared 2,500 to 3,000 public clonotypes among themselves. Newly diagnosed patients shared fewer, at about a thousand. Lower TCR diversity was seen in persistent Graves' patients than in newly diagnosed ones.

The time point is: newly diagnosed GD, antithyroid drugs for less than 3 months. Researchers made the TCR library from RNA that was extracted from PBMCs. HTBI primers from iRepertoire and Arm-PCR of CDR3 regions yielded the TCR beta libraries. TCRdb passed the multiplex PCR reads through MiXCR, listing each CDR3 protein once. The sample records under 300,000 distinct CDR3 sequences, roughly 21% being singletons. This clonotype was counted at least ten times. Its antigen is not known. The CDR3 is 11 residues long. V was trimmed by 6 bases and J by 9 bases, leaving 9 bases between them. Material: peripheral blood mononuclear cells (PBMCs), obtained at new diagnosis, from a patient treated with antithyroid drugs. The V gene is TRBV12-3 or TRBV12-4, the J gene TRBJ2-1, with D uncertain. The receptor comes from a female donor with Graves disease. DNA of the CDR3: TGTGCCAGCAGCTGGGGTGGTGAGCAGTTCTTC. Translated: CASSWGGEQFF.